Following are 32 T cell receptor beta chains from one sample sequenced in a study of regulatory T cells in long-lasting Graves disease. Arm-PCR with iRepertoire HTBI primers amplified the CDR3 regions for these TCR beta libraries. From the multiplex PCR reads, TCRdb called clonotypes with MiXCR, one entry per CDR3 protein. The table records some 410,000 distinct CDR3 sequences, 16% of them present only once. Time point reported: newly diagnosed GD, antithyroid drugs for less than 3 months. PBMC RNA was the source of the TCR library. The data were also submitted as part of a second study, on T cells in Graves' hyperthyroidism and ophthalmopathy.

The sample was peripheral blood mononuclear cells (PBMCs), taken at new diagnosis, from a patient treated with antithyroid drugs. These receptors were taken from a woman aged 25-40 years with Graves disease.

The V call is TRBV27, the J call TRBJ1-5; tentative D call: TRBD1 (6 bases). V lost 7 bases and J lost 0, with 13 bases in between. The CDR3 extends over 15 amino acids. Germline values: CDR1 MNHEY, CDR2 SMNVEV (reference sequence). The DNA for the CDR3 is TGTGCCAGCAAAGGGGGGGCAAATAGCAATCAGCCCCAGCATTTT. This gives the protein CASKGGANSNQPQHF.

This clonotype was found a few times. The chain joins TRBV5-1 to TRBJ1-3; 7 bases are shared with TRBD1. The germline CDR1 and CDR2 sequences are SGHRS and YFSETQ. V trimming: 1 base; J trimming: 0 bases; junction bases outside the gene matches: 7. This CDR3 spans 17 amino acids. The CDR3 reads CASSLPRTGSSGNTIYF. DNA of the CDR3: TGCGCCAGCAGCTTGCCAAGGACAGGAAGCTCTGGAAACACCATATATTTT.

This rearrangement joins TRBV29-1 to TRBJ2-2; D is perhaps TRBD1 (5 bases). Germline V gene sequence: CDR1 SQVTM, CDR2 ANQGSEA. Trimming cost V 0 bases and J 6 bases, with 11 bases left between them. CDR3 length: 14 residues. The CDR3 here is CSVEEAQGAGELFF. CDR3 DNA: TGCAGCGTTGAAGAGGCCCAGGGTGCCGGGGAGCTGTTTTTT.

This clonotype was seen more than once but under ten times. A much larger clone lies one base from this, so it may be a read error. This chain's CDR3 is CATLSQLAGEEQFF. The CDR3 bases are TGTGCCACCCTGAGCCAACTAGCGGGAGAGGAGCAGTTCTTC. The V and J genes are TRBV28 and TRBJ2-1; 11 bases match TRBD2. Germline lookup yields CDR1 MDHEN and CDR2 SYDVKM. The CDR3 sequence is 14 residues long. Trimming at V came to 10 bases and at J to 10 bases, leaving 12 bases not matched to a gene.

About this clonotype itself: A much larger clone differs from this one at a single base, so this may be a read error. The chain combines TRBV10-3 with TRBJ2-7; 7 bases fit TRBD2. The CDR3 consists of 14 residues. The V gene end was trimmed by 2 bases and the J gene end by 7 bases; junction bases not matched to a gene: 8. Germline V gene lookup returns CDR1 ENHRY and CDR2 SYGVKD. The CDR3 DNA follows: TGTGCCATCAGTGAGCCACTAGCGACCAATGAGCAGTACTTC. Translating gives CAISEPLATNEQYF.

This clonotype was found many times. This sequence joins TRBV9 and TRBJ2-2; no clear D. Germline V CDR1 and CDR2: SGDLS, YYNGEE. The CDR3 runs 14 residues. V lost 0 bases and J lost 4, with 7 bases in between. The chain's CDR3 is CASSVGDGTGELFF. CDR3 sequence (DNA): TGTGCCAGCAGCGTAGGGGATGGCACCGGGGAGCTGTTTTTT. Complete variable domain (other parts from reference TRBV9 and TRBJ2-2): DSGVTQTPKHLITATGQRVTLRCSPRSGDLSVYWYQQSLDQGLQFLIQYYNGEERAKGNILERFSAQQFPDLHSELNLSSLELGDSALYFCASSVGDGTGELFFGEGSRLTVL.

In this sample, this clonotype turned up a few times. CDR3 sequence reads: CASSPQVLYGYTF. Here the CDR3 DNA reads TGTGCCAGCAGCCCACAAGTCCTCTATGGCTACACCTTC. The chain carries TRBV6-1 and TRBJ1-2, with unresolved D. This CDR3 has 13 residues. V was pared by 6 bases and J by 4 bases, with 12 bases between. Germline assignment: CDR1 MNHNS and CDR2 SASEGT.

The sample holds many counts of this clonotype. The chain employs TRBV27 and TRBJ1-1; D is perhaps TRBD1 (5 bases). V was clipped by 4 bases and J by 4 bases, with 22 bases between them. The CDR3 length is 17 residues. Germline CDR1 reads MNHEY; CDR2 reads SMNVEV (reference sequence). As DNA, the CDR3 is TGTGCCAGCAGTTCCCCCGGGGACCCTTTATCGTGCACTGAAGCTTTCTTT. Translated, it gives CASSSPGDPLSCTEAFF.

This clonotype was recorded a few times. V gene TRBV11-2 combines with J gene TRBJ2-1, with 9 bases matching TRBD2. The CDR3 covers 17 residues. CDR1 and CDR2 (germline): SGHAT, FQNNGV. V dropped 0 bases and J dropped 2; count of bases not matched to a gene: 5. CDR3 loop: CASSLERSSGAYNEQFF. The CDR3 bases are TGTGCCAGCAGCTTAGAACGTTCTAGCGGGGCCTACAATGAGCAGTTCTTC.

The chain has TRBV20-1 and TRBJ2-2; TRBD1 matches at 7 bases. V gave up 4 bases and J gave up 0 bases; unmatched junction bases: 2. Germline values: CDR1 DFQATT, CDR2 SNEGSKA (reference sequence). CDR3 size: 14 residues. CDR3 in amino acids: CSAMGQTNTGELFF. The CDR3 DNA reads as TGCAGTGCTATGGGACAGACGAACACCGGGGAGCTGTTTTTT.

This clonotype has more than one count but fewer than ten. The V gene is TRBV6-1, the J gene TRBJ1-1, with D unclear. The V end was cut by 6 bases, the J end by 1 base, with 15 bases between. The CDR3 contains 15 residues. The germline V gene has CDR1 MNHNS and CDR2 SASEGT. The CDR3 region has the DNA TGTGCCAGCAGAAAATTCGTCCCCGGGAACACTGAAGCTTTCTTT. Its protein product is CASRKFVPGNTEAFF.

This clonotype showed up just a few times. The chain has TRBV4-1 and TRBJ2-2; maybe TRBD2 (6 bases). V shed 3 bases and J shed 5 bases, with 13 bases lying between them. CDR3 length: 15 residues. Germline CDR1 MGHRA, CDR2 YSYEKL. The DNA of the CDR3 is TGCGCCAGCAGCCAGTCCCCGGGGAGGACCGGGGAGCTGTTTTTT. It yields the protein CASSQSPGRTGELFF.

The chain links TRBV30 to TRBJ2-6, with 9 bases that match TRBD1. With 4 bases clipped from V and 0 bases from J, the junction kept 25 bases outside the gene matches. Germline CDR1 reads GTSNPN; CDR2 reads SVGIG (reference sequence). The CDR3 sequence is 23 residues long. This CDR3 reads CAWTAGRWDRVLAGGSGANVLTF. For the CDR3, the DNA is TGTGCCTGGACCGCCGGCCGCTGGGACAGGGTATTAGCGGGTGGCTCTGGGGCCAACGTCCTGACTTTC.

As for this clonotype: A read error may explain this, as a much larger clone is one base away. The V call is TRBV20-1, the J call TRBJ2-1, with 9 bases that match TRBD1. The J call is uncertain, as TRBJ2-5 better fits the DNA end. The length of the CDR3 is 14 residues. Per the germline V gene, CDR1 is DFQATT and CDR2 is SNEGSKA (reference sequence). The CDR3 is CSARAGTGFKTQYF. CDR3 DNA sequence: TGCAGTGCTAGAGCCGGGACAGGGTTCAAGACCCAGTACTTC.

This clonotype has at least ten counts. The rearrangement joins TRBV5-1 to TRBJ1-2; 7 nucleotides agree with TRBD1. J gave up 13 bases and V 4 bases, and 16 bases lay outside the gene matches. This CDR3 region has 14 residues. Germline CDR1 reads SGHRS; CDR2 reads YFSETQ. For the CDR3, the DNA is TGCGCCAGCAGCCCCGGAAACGCTGACAGGGTCGTCACCTTC. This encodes CASSPGNADRVVTF.

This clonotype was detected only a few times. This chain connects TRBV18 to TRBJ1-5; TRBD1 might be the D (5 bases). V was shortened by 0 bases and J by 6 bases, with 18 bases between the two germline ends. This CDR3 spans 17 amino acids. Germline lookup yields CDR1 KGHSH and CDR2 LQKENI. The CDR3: CASSPPRVQGGIQPQHF. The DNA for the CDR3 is TGTGCCAGCTCACCACCTCGAGTCCAGGGTGGAATTCAGCCCCAGCATTTT. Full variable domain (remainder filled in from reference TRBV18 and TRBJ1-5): NAGVMQNPRHLVRRRGQEARLRCSPMKGHSHVYWYRQLPEEGLKFMVYLQKENIIDESGMPKERFSAEFPKEGPSILRIQQVVRGDSAAYFCASSPPRVQGGIQPQHFGDGTRLSIL.

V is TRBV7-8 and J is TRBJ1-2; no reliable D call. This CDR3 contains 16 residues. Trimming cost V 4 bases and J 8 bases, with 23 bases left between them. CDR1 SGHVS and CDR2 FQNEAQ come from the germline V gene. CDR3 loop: CASSSTMREGYDGYTF. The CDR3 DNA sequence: TGTGCCAGCAGCTCCACTATGAGGGAGGGATATGACGGCTACACCTTC.

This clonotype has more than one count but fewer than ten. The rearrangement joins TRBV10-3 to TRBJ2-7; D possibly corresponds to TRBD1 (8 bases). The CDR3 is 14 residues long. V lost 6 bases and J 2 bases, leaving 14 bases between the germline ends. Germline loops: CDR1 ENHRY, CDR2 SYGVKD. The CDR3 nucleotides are TGTGCCATCAGGGACAGGGAGGGGCCCTACGAGCAGTACTTC. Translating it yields CAIRDREGPYEQYF.

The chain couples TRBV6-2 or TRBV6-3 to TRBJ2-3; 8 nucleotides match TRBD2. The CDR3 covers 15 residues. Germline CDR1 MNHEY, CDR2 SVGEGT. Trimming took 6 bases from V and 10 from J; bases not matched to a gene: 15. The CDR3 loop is CASRIAGRAPWAQYF. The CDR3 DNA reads TGTGCCAGCAGGATAGCGGGACGAGCCCCGTGGGCGCAGTATTTT.

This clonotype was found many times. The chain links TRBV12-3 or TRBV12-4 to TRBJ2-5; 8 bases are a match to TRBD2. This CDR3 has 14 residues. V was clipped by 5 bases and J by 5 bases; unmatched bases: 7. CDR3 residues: CASSRSGSGETQYF. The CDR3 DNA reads TGTGCCAGCAGTAGGAGCGGGAGTGGGGAGACCCAGTACTTC.

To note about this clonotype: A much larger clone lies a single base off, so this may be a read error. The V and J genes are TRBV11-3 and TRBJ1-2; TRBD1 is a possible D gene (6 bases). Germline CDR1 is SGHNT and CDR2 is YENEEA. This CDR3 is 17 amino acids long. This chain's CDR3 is CAGSTPEQGHSLFGYTF. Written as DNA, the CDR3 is TGTGCCGGCAGCACACCTGAGCAGGGACACTCCCTTTTCGGCTACACCTTC.

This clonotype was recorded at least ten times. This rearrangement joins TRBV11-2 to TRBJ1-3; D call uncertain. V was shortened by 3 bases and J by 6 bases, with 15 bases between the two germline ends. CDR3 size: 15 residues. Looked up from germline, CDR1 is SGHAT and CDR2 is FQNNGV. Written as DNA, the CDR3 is TGTGCCAGCAGCTTGGTAGTAGGACCCGAAAACACCATATATTTT. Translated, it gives CASSLVVGPENTIYF.

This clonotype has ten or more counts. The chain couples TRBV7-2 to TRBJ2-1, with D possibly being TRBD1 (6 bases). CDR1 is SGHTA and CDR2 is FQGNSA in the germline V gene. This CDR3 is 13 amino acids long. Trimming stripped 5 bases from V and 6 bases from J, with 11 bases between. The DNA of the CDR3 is TGTGCCAGCAGCCCAAGGACAGCCAATGAGCAGTTCTTC. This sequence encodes CASSPRTANEQFF.

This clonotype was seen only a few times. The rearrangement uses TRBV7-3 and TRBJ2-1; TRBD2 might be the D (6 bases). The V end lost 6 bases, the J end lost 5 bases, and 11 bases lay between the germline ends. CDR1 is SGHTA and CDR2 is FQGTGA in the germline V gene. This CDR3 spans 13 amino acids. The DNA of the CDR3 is TGTGCCAGCAGACTAGCACCTAACAATGAGCAGTTCTTC. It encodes CASRLAPNNEQFF.

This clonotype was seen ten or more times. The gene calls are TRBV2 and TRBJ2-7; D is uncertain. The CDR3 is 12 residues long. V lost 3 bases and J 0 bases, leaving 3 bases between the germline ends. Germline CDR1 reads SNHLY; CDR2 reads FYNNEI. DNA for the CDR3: TGTGCCAGCAGTGAGAACTCCTACGAGCAGTACTTC. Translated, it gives CASSENSYEQYF.

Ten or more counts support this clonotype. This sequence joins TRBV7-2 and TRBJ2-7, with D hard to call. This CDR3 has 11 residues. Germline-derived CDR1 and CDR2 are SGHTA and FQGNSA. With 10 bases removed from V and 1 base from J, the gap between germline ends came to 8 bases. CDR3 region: CATRRSYEQYF. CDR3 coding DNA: TGTGCCACCAGGAGATCCTACGAGCAGTACTTC.

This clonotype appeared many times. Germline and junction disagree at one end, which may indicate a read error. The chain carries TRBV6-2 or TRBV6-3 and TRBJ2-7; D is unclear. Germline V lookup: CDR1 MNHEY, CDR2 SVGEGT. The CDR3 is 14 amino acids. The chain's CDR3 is CASSYRDVQTSRNF. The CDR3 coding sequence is TGTGCCAGCAGTTACAGGGATGTTCAGACGAGCAGAAACTTC.

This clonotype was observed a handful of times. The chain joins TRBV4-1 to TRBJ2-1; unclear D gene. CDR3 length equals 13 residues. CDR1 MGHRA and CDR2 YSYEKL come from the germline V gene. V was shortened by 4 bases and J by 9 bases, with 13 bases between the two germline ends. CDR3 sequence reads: CASSLERVSEQFF. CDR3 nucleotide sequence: TGCGCCAGCAGCCTAGAACGGGTTAGTGAGCAGTTCTTC.

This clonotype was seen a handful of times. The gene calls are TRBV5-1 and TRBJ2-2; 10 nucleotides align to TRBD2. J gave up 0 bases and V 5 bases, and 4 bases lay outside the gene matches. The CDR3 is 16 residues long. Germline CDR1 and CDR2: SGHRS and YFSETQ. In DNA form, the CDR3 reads TGCGCCAGCAGGGAGACTAGCGGGTCGAACACCGGGGAGCTGTTTTTT. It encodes CASRETSGSNTGELFF.

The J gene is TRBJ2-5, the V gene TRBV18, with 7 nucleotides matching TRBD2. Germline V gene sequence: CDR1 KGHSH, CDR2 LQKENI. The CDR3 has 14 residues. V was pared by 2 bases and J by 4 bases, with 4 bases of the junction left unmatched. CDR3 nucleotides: TGTGCCAGCTCACCAGCGGCGGGAGTAGAGACCCAGTACTTC. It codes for CASSPAAGVETQYF. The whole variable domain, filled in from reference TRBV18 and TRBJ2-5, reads NAGVMQNPRHLVRRRGQEARLRCSPMKGHSHVYWYRQLPEEGLKFMVYLQKENIIDESGMPKERFSAEFPKEGPSILRIQQVVRGDSAAYFCASSPAAGVETQYFGPGTRLLVL.

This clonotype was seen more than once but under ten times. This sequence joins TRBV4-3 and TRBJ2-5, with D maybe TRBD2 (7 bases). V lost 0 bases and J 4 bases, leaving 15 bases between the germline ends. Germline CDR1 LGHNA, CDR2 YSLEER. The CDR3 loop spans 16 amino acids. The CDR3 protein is CASSQEGDGGRETQYF. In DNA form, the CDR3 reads TGCGCCAGCAGCCAAGAAGGGGACGGGGGGCGAGAGACCCAGTACTTC.

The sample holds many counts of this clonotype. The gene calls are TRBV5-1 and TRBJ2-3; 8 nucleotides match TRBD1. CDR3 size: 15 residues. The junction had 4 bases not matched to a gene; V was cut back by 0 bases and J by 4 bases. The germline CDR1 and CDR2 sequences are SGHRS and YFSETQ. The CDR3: CASSLVGQAADTQYF. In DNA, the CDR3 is TGCGCCAGCAGCTTGGTGGGACAGGCGGCAGATACGCAGTATTTT.